The clone carrying this TCR beta chain was seen a handful of times. What it recognizes is unknown. This entry is derived from a study of beta chain features in type 1 diabetes. Study-level points and caveats: Any HLA-type effect on TCRB rearrangement remained unresolved here. Type 1 diabetes patients had fewer VDJ junction insertions and more deletions. Shorter TCRB CDR3s, moderately but significantly so, were found in Type 1 diabetes patients in all four CD4+ subsets.

Sequenced material consisted of expressed TCRB transcripts (all of the isolated RNA was reverse transcribed). Each sample of naive, central memory or regulatory T cells had, on average, roughly 3.5 million reads. Data came from immunoSEQ multiplex PCR; TCRdb stores just in-frame clones and leaves some out. Among over 650,000 clones listed, around 15% were seen once. Sorted populations all had greater than 98% purity. V shed 6 bases, J shed 3 bases, and the junction held 4 bases outside the gene matches. The CDR3 contains 15 residues. CDR1 is MDHEN, CDR2 SYDVKM, per germline. The sample was naive CD4+ T cells from blood. The V gene is TRBV28, the J gene TRBJ2-1; 11 bases fit TRBD2. This TCR came from a man between 18 and 35 years old with type 1 diabetes. The DNA of the CDR3 is TGTGCCAGCAGATTCACTAGCGGGGGCTACAATGAGCAGTTCTTC. Encoded protein: CASRFTSGGYNEQFF.